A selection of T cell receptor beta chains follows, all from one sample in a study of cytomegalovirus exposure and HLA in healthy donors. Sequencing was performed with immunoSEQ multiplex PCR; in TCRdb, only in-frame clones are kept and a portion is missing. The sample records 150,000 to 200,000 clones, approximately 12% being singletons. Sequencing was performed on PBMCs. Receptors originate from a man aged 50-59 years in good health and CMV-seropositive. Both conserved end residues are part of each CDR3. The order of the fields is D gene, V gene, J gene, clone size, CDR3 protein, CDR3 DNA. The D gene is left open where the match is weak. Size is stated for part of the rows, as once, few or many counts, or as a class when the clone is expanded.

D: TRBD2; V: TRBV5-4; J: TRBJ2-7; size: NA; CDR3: CASRLGAGVPYEQYF; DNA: TGTGCCAGCAGGTTGGGTGCGGGGGTCCCCTACGAGCAGTACTTC
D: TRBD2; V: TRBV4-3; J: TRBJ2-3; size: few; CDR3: CASSQERTSGGYSTDTQYF; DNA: TGCGCCAGCAGCCAAGAAAGGACTAGCGGGGGGTACTCCACAGATACGCAGTATTTT
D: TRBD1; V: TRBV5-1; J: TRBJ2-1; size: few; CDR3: CASSPGQGSYNEQFF; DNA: TGCGCCAGCAGTCCGGGACAGGGCTCCTACAATGAGCAGTTCTTC
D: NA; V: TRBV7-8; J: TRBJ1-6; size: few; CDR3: CASSSGRGQLNSPLHF; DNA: TGTGCCAGCAGCTCGGGACGGGGACAACTAAATTCACCCCTCCACTTT
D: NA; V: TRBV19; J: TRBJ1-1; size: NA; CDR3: CASRKAQGAPGGTEAFF; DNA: TGTGCCAGTAGGAAGGCACAGGGAGCGCCGGGTGGCACTGAAGCTTTCTTT
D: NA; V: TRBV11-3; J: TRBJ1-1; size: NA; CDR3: CASSARQVLNTEAFF; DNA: TGTGCCAGCAGCGCAAGACAGGTATTGAACACTGAAGCTTTCTTT
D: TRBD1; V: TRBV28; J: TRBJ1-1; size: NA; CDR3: CASNPQGARNEAFF; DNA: TGTGCCAGCAACCCCCAGGGGGCGCGGAATGAAGCTTTCTTT
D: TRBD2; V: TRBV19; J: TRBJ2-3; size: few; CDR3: CASSPLAGFTDTQYF; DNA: TGTGCCAGTAGTCCTCTAGCGGGGTTCACAGATACGCAGTATTTT
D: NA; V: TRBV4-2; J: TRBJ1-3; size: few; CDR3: CASSQDRRASGNTIYF; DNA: TGTGCCAGCAGCCAAGATCGCAGGGCCTCTGGAAACACCATATATTTT
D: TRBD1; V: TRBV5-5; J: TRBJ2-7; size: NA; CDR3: CASSKQTGASYEQYF; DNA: TGTGCCAGCAGCAAACAGACAGGGGCCTCCTACGAGCAGTACTTC
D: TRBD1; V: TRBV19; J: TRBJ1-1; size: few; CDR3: CASYRGGNTEAFF; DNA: TGTGCCAGTTACAGGGGCGGCAACACTGAAGCTTTCTTT
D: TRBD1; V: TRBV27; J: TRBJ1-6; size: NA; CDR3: CASSSKKREHRDSRRSNSPLHF; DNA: TGTGCCAGCAGTTCTAAAAAACGCGAACACCGGGACAGTAGGAGAAGTAATTCACCCCTCCACTTT
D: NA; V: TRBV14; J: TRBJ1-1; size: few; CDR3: CASSQFSSSTEAFF; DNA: TGTGCCAGCAGCCAATTCTCCTCCAGCACTGAAGCTTTCTTT
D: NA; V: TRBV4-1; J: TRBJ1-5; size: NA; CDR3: CASGQVPNQPQHF; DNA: TGCGCCAGCGGCCAAGTTCCGAATCAGCCCCAGCATTTT
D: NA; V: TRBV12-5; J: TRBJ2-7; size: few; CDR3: CASGLVREQYF; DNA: TGTGCTAGTGGTTTAGTACGGGAGCAGTACTTC
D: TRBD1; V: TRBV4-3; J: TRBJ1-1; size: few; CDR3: CASSQTGTAEAFF; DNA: TGCGCCAGCAGCCAGACAGGGACCGCTGAAGCTTTCTTT
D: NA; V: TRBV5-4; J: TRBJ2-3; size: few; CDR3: CASSLVHDRGRTDTQYF; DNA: TGTGCCAGCAGCTTGGTCCATGATCGGGGTCGCACAGATACGCAGTATTTT
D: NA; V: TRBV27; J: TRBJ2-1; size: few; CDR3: CASSQGGAGPYNEQFF; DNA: TGTGCCAGCAGTCAAGGTGGGGCGGGGCCTTACAATGAGCAGTTCTTC
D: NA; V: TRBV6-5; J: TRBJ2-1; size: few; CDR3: CASSYSRFSYNEQFF; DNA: TGTGCCAGCAGTTACTCTAGATTCTCCTACAATGAGCAGTTCTTC
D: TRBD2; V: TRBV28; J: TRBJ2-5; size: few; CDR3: CASRRGGRETQYF; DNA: TGTGCCAGCAGACGGGGGGGGAGGGAGACCCAGTACTTC
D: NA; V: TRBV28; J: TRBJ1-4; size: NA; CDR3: CASTPASGGYEKLFF; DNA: TGTGCCAGCACCCCGGCAAGTGGCGGTTATGAAAAACTGTTTTTT
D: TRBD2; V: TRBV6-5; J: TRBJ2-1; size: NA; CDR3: CASPLAGDYNEQFF; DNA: TGTGCCAGCCCTCTAGCGGGGGATTACAATGAGCAGTTCTTC
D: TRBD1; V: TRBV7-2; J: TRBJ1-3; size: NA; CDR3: CASTPDRGSGNTIYF; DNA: TGTGCCAGCACCCCTGACAGGGGCTCCGGAAACACCATATATTTT
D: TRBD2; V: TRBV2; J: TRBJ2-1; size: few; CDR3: CASSRTPGLADEQFF; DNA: TGTGCCAGCAGCCGGACCCCGGGACTAGCGGATGAGCAGTTCTTC
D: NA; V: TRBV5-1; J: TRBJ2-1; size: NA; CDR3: CASSSGDSYNEQFF; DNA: TGCGCCAGCAGCTCGGGGGACTCCTACAATGAGCAGTTCTTC
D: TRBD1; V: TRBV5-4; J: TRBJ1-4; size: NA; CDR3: CASSLTGVSGEKLFF; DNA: TGTGCCAGCAGCTTAACAGGGGTTTCAGGAGAAAAACTGTTTTTT
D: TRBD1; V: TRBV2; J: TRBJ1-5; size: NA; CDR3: CASRVDRGKNQPQHF; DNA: TGTGCCAGCAGGGTCGACAGGGGGAAAAATCAGCCCCAGCATTTT
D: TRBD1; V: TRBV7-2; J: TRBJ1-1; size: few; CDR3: CASSSNGQGLLF; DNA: TGTGCCAGCAGCTCAAACGGACAGGGTCTTCTCTTT
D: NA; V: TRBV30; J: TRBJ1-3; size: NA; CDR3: CAWSHYRESGNTIYF; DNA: TGTGCCTGGAGTCACTACAGGGAATCTGGAAACACCATATATTTT
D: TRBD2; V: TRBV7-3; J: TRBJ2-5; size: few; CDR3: CASSLGLAGGLETQYF; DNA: TGTGCCAGCAGCCTCGGACTAGCGGGGGGGCTAGAGACCCAGTACTTC
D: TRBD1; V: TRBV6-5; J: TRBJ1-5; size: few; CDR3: CASSYGTGGNQPQHF; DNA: TGTGCCAGCAGTTACGGGACAGGGGGCAATCAGCCCCAGCATTTT
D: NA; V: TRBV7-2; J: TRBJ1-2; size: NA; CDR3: CASSLPAGRGQWGGYGYTF; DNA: TGTGCCAGCAGCTTACCGGCGGGCCGTGGCCAGTGGGGTGGCTATGGCTACACCTTC
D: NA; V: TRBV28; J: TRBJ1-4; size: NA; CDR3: CASRRTQGQLFF; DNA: TGTGCCAGCAGACGTACACAGGGACAACTGTTTTTT
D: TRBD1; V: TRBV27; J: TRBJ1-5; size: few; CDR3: CASSLRDRGQPQHF; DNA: TGTGCCAGCAGTTTACGAGACAGGGGTCAGCCCCAGCATTTT
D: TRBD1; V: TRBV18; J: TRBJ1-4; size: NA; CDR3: CASSRTGVNEKLFF; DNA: TGTGCCAGCTCGCGGACAGGGGTAAATGAAAAACTGTTTTTT
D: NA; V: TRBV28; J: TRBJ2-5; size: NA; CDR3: CASSLLQETQYF; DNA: TGTGCCAGCAGTTTACTCCAAGAGACCCAGTACTTC
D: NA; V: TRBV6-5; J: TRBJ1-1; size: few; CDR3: CASSYSTGSEAFF; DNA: TGTGCCAGCAGTTACTCGACTGGGTCTGAAGCTTTCTTT
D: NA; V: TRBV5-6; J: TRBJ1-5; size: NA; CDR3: CASSLVAGPQHF; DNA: TGTGCCAGCAGCTTGGTTGCAGGGCCCCAGCATTTT
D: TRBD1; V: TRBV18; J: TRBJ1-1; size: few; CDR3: CASSPPRGRPVTEAFF; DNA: TGTGCCAGCTCACCACCCAGGGGGAGGCCGGTCACTGAAGCTTTCTTT
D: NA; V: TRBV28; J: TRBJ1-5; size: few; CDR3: CASSFGVQPQHF; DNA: TGTGCCAGCAGTTTCGGGGTTCAGCCCCAGCATTTT
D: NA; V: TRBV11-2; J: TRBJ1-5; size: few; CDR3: CASSLEHSQPQHF; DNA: TGTGCCAGCAGCTTAGAGCATAGTCAGCCCCAGCATTTT
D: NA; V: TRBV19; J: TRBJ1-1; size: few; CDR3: CASRGQQYTEAFF; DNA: TGTGCCAGTAGAGGACAGCAATACACTGAAGCTTTCTTT
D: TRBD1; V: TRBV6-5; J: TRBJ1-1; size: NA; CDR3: CASSYSGTGFTEAFF; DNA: TGTGCCAGCAGTTACTCCGGGACAGGGTTCACTGAAGCTTTCTTT
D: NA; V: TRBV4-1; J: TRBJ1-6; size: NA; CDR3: CASSHPPGGAPNNSPLHF; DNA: TGCGCCAGCAGCCACCCTCCGGGGGGGGCGCCTAATAATTCACCCCTCCACTTT
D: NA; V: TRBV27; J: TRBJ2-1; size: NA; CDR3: CASSPNPSVDEQFF; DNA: TGTGCCAGCAGTCCGAACCCTAGTGTCGATGAGCAGTTCTTC
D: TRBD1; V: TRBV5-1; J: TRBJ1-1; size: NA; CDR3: CASSGTGGDTEAFF; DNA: TGCGCCAGCAGCGGGACAGGGGGGGACACTGAAGCTTTCTTT
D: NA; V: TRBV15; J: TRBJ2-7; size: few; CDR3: CATSRDLGDYEQYF; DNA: TGTGCCACCAGCAGAGATCTCGGAGACTACGAGCAGTACTTC
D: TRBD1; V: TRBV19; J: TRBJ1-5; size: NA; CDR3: CASSGTALSPQHF; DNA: TGTGCCAGTAGCGGGACAGCGTTATCGCCCCAGCATTTT
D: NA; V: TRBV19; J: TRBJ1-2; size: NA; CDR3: CASSFQGIANYGYTF; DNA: TGTGCCAGTAGTTTTCAGGGGATAGCTAACTATGGCTACACCTTC
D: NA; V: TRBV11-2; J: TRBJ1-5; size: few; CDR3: CASSLGQGIDQPQHF; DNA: TGTGCCAGCAGCTTAGGGCAGGGGATAGATCAGCCCCAGCATTTT